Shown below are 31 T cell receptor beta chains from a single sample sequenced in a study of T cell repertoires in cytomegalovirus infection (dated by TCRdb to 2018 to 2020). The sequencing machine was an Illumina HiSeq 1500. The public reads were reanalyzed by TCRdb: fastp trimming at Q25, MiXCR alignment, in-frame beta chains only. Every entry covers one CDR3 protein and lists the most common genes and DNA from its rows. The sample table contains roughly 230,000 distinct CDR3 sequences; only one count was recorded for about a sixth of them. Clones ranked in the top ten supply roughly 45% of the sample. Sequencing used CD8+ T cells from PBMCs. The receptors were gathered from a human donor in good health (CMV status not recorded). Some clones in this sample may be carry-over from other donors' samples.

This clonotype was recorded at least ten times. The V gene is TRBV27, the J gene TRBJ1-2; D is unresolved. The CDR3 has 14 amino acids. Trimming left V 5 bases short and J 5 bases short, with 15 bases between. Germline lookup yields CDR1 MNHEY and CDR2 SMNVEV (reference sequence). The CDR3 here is CASSPLTTSYGYTF. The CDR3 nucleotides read TGTGCCAGCAGTCCTCTTACGACATCTTATGGCTACACCTTC.

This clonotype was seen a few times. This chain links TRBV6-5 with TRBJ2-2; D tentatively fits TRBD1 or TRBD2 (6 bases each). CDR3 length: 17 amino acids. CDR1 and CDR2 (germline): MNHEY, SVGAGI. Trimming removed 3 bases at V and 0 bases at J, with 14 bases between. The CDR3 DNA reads TGTGCCAGCAGTTATCCCCTAGGGGGGACGAACACCGGGGAGCTGTTTTTT. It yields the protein CASSYPLGGTNTGELFF.

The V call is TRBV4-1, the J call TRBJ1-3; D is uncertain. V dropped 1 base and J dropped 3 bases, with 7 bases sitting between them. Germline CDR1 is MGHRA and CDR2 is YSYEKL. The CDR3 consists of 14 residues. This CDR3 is CASSQVGFGNTIYF. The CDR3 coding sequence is TGCGCCAGCAGCCAAGTAGGGTTTGGAAACACCATATATTTT.

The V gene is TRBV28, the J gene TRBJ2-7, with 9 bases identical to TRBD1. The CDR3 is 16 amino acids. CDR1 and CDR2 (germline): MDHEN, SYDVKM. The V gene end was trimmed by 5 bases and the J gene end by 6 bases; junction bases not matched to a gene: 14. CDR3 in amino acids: CASSVTPGTGLREQYF. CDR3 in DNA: TGTGCCAGCAGTGTAACCCCCGGGACAGGGCTCCGCGAGCAGTACTTC.

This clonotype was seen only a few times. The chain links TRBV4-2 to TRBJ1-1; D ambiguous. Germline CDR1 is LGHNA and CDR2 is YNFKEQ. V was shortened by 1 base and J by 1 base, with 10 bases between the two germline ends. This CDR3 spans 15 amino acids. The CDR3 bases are TGTGCCAGCAGCCAAGGCCCTTTGGGGAACACTGAAGCTTTCTTT. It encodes CASSQGPLGNTEAFF.

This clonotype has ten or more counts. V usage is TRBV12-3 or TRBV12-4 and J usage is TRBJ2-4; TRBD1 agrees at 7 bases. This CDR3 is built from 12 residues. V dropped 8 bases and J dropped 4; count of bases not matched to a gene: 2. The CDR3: CASQGVKNIQYF. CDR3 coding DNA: TGTGCCAGCCAGGGGGTGAAAAACATTCAGTACTTC.

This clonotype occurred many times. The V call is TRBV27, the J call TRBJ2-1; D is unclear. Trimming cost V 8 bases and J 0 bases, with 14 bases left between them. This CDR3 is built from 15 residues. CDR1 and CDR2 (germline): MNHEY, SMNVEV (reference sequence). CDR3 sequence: CASRLGQGSYNEQFF. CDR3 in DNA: TGTGCCAGCCGGCTAGGCCAAGGCTCCTACAATGAGCAGTTCTTC.

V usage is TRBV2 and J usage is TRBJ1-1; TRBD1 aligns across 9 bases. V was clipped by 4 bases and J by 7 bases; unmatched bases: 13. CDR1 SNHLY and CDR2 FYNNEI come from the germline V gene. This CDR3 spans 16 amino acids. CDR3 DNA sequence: TGTGCCAGCAGTGGGTCTTCAACAGGGGGCTGGGGTGAAGCTTTCTTT. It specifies CASSGSSTGGWGEAFF.

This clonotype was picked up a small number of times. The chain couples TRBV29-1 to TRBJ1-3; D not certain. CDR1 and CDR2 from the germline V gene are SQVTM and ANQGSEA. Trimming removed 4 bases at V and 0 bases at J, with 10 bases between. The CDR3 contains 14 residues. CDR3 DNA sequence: TGCAGCGTTGTTCACGGCAACTCTGGAAACACCATATATTTT. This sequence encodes CSVVHGNSGNTIYF. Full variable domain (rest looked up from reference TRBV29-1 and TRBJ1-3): SAVISQKPSRDICQRGTSLTIQCQVDSQVTMMFWYRQQPGQSLTLIATANQGSEATYESGFVIDKFPISRPNLTFSTLTVSNMSPEDSSIYLCSVVHGNSGNTIYFGEGSWLTVV.

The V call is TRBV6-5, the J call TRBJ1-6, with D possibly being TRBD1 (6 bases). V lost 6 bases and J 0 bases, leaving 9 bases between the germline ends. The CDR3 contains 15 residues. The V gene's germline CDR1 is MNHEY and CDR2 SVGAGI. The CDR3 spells CASSWDNSYNSPLHF. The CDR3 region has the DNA TGTGCCAGCAGCTGGGACAACTCCTATAATTCACCCCTCCACTTT.

CDR3 region: CASSLTERLVYEQYF. In nucleotides, the CDR3 is TGTGCCAGCAGTCTGACAGAGCGTCTGGTCTACGAGCAGTACTTC. J is TRBJ2-7 and V is TRBV27; tentatively, D is TRBD1 (5 bases). The V gene's germline CDR1 is MNHEY and CDR2 SMNVEV (reference sequence). This CDR3 has 15 residues. Trimming took off 5 bases at V and 3 bases at J, with 17 bases between the two ends.

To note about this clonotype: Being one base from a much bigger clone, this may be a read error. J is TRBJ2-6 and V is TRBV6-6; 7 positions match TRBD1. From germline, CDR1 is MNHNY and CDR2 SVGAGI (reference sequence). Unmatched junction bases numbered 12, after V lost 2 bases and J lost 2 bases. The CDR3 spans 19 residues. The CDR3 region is CASSYEADRVTPGANVLTF. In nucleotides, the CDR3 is TGTGCCAGCAGTTACGAGGCCGACAGGGTTACGCCTGGGGCCAACGTCCTGACTTTC.

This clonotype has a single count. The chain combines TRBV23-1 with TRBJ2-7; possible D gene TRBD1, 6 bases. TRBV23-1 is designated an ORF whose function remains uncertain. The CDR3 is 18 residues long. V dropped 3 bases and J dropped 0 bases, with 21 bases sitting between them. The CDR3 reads CASSHIRGTRFSSYEQYF. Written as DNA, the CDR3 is TGCGCCAGCAGTCACATCAGGGGAACGCGCTTTAGCTCCTACGAGCAGTACTTC.

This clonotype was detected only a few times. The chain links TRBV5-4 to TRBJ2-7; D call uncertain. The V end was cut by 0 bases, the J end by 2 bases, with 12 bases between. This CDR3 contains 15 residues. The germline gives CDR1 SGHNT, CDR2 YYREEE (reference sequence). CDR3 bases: TGTGCCAGCAGCTTGGCCCTTGGGGATACCTACGAGCAGTACTTC. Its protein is CASSLALGDTYEQYF.

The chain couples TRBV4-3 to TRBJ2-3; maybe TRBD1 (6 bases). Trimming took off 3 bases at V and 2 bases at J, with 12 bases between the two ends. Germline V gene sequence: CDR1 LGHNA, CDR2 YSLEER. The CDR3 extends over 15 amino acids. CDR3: CASSQRGIFTDTQYF. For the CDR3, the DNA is TGCGCCAGCAGCCAGAGGGGGATATTCACAGATACGCAGTATTTT.

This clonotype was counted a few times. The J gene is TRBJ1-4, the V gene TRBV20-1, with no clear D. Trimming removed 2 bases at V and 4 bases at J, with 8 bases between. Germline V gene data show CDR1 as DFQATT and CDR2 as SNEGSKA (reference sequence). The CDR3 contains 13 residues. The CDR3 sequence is CSARSPNNEKLFF. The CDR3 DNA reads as TGCAGTGCTAGATCTCCCAATAATGAAAAACTGTTTTTT.

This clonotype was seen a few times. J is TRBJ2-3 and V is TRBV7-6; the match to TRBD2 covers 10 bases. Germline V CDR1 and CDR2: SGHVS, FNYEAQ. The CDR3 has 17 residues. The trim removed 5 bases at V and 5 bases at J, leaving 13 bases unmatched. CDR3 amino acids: CASSGPASGGAKDTQYF. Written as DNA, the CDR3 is TGTGCCAGCAGCGGGCCGGCCAGCGGGGGGGCGAAAGATACGCAGTATTTT. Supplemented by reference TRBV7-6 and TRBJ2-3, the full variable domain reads GAGVSQSPRYKVTKRGQDVALRCDPISGHVSLYWYRQALGQGPEFLTYFNYEAQQDKSGLPNDRFSAERPEGSISTLTIQRTEQRDSAMYRCASSGPASGGAKDTQYFGPGTRLTVL.

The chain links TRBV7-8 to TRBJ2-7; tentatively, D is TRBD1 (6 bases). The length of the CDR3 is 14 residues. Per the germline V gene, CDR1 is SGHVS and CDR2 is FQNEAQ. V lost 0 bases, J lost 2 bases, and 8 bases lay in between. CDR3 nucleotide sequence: TGTGCCAGCAGCTTAGCGAGGACAGCCTACGAGCAGTACTTC. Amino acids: CASSLARTAYEQYF.

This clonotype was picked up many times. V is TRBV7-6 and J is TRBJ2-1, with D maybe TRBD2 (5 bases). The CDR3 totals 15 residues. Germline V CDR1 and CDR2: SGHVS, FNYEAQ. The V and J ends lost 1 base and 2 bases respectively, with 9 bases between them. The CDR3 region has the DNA TGTGCCAGCAGCTTAGAACGGGGAACCTACAATGAGCAGTTCTTC. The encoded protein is CASSLERGTYNEQFF.

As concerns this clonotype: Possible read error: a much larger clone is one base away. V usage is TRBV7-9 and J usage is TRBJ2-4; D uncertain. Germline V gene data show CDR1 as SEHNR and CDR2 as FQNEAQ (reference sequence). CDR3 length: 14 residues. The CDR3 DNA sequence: TGTGTCAGCAGCTTTCCACAGGCCAAAAACATTCAGTACTTC. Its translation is CVSSFPQAKNIQYF.

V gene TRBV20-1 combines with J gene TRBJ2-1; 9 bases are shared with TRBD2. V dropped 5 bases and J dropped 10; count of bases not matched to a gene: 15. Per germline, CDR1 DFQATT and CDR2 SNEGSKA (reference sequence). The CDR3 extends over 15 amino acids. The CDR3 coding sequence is TGCAGTGCTCCCTCCTTACGGCGGGGGGGCCGGGAGCAGTTCTTC. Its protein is CSAPSLRRGGREQFF.

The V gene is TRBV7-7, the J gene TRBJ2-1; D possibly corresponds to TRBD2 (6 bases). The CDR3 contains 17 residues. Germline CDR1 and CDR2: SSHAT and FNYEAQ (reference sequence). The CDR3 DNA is TGTGTTAGCAGTCAAGAGCCGGGACTCAATTCGGCGAATGAGCAGTTCTTC. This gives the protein CVSSQEPGLNSANEQFF. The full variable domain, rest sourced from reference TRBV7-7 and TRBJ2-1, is GAGVSQSPRYKVTKRGQDVTLRCDPISSHATLYWYQQALGQGPEFLTYFNYEAQPDKSGLPSDRFSAERPEGSISTLTIQRTEQRDSAMYRCVSSQEPGLNSANEQFFGPGTRLTVL.

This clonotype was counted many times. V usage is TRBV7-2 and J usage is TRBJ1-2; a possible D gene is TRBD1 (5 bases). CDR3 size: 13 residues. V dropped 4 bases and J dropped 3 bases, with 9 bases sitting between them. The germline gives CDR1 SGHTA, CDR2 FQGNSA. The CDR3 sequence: CASSSTGDYGYTF. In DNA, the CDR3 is TGTGCCAGCAGCTCCACGGGGGACTATGGCTACACCTTC.

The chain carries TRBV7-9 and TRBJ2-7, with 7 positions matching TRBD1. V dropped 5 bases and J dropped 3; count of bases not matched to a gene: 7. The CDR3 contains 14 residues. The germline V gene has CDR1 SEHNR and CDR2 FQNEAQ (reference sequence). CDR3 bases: TGTGCCAGCAGCCAGGGGACAGTCAACTACGAGCAGTACTTC. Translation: CASSQGTVNYEQYF.

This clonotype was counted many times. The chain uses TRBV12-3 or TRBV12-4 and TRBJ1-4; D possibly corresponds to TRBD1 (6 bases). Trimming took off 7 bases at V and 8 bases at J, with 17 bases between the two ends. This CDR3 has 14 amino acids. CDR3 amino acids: CASTLGRGGEKLFF. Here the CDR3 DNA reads TGTGCCAGCACCCTTGGCAGGGGTGGGGAAAAACTGTTTTTT.

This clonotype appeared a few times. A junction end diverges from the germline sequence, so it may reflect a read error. DNA for the CDR3: TGTGCCAGCAGTTTCGGTAGCGATCAGCCCCAGCATTTT. It specifies CASSFGSDQPQHF. This chain connects TRBV27 to TRBJ1-5, with D unresolved. Germline lookup yields CDR1 MNHEY and CDR2 SMNVEV (reference sequence). The CDR3 has 13 amino acids.

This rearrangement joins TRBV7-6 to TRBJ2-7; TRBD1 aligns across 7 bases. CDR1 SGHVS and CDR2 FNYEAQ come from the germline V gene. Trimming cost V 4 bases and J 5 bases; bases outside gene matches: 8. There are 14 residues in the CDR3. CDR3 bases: TGTGCCAGCAGCTCCGTACAGGGGAGCGACGAGCAGTACTTC. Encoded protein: CASSSVQGSDEQYF. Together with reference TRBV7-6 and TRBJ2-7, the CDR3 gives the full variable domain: GAGVSQSPRYKVTKRGQDVALRCDPISGHVSLYWYRQALGQGPEFLTYFNYEAQQDKSGLPNDRFSAERPEGSISTLTIQRTEQRDSAMYRCASSSVQGSDEQYFGPGTRLTVT.

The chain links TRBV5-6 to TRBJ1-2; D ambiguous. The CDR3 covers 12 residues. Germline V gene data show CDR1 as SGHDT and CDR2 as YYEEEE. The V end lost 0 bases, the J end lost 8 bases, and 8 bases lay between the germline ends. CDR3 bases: TGTGCCAGCAGCTTGGGGGTGACGGGCTACACCTTC. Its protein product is CASSLGVTGYTF.

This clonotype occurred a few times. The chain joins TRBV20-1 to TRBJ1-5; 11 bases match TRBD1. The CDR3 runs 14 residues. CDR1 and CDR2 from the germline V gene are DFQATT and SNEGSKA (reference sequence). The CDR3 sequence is CSQGTGGLNQPQHF. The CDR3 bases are TGCAGCCAAGGGACAGGGGGTTTGAATCAGCCCCAGCATTTT.

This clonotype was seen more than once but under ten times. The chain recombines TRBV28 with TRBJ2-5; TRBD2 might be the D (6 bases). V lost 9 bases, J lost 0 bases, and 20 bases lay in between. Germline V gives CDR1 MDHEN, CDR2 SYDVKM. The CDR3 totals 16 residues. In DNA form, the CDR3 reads TGTGCCAGTCACTCCGGGACTTTTTCGTACCAAGAGACCCAGTACTTC. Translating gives CASHSGTFSYQETQYF.

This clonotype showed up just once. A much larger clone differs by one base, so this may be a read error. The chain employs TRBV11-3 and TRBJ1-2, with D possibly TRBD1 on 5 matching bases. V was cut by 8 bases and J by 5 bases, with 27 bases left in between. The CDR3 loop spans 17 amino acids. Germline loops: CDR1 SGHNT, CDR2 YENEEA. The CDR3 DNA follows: TGTGCCAGCGGCGCCCGCTACATCTTCACGGGGCTATATGGCTACACCTTC. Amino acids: CASGARYIFTGLYGYTF.